The clone carrying this T cell receptor beta chain has only one observation. The antigen remains unidentified. This record comes from a study of a mutant IDH1 vaccine in newly diagnosed glioma. Study background: Receipt of radiotherapy, temozolomide, or both preceded the study, and most received both. Study-wide findings and caveats: Apparently, pseudoprogression bore no relation to changes among the top peripheral T cell clonotypes.

The ends were cut back, 1 base at V and 0 bases at J, with 13 bases in the middle. The CDR3 spans 16 residues. Germline values: CDR1 GTSNPN, CDR2 SVGIG (reference sequence). Assay used: immunoSEQ multiplex PCR; TCRdb lists only in-frame clones, some missing. The data contain roughly 71,000 clones, 80% to 90% of them singletons. Time point here: baseline, week 1 (first vaccination visit). The treatment was: pre-vaccination baseline after standard-of-care therapy. Here the sequenced sample was PBMCs, taken from a glioma patient treated with radiotherapy, temozolomide or both. This chain links TRBV30 with TRBJ1-3; D call uncertain. This TCR derives from a man between 25 and 39 years old with glioma. CDR3 DNA: TGTGCCTGGAGTGGTACAGTTACGAGCTCTGGAAACACCATATATTTT. Translating it yields CAWSGTVTSSGNTIYF.